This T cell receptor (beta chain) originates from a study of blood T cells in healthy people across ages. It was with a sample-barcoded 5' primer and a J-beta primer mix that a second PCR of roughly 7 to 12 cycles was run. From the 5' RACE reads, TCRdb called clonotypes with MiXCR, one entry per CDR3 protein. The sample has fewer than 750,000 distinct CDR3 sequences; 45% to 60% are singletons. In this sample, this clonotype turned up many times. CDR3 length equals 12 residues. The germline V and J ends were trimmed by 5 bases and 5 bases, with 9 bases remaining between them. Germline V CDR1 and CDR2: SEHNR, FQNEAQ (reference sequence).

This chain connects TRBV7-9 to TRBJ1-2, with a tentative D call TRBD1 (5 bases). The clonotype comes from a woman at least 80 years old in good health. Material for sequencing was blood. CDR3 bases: TGTGCCAGCAGCCCACCAGGGTATGGCTACACCTTC. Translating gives CASSPPGYGYTF.